These 22 T cell receptor beta chains were sequenced from one sample in a study of identical twins. TCRdb reprocessed the 5' RACE reads with MiXCR, giving one entry per CDR3 protein. This sample has 260,000 or so distinct CDR3 sequences, with 7.5% found just once. The data were also submitted as part of a second study, on yellow fever vaccine responses in identical twins.

Sequenced material: CD8+ T cells sorted from blood. The source of these receptors is a young woman in good health.

Many counts were recorded for this clonotype. This CDR3 is CASSEAGGLETQYF. DNA for the CDR3: TGTGCCAGCAGTGAAGCGGGGGGTTTGGAGACCCAGTACTTC. The chain employs TRBV2 and TRBJ2-5, with D possibly TRBD2 on 6 matching bases. Between the trimmed V and J ends, which lost 0 bases and 5 bases, there was a span of 10 bases. Germline V lookup: CDR1 SNHLY, CDR2 FYNNEI. This CDR3 has 14 amino acids.

This clonotype was detected ten times or more. The rearrangement links TRBV5-6 to TRBJ2-1; possible D gene TRBD2, 6 bases. Trimming cost V 0 bases and J 2 bases, with 12 bases left between them. The CDR3 runs 16 residues. CDR1 is SGHDT, CDR2 YYEEEE, per germline. This CDR3 is CASSLGAGNPYNEQFF. DNA for the CDR3: TGTGCCAGCAGCTTGGGTGCGGGGAATCCCTACAATGAGCAGTTCTTC.

In this sample, this clonotype turned up many times. V gene TRBV7-9 combines with J gene TRBJ2-1, with 7 bases lining up with TRBD2. The CDR3 covers 17 residues. The germline gives CDR1 SEHNR, CDR2 FQNEAQ (reference sequence). With 5 bases clipped from V and 8 bases from J, the junction kept 18 bases outside the gene matches. Here the CDR3 reads CASSPGGASGTGDEQFF. CDR3 nucleotide sequence: TGTGCCAGCAGCCCCGGTGGGGCGAGCGGGACTGGCGATGAGCAGTTCTTC.

The sample holds a few counts of this clonotype. The V call is TRBV14, the J call TRBJ2-7; 7 bases line up with TRBD1. V was clipped by 5 bases and J by 2 bases; unmatched bases: 9. This CDR3 spans 15 amino acids. Per germline, CDR1 SGHDN and CDR2 FVKESK. For the CDR3, the DNA is TGTGCCAGCAGCTATCGACAGGGAGTCCCCTACGAGCAGTACTTC. This translates into CASSYRQGVPYEQYF.

In this sample, this clonotype turned up many times. CDR3 in amino acids: CSASLLIWRGGEADTQYF. In nucleotides, the CDR3 is TGCAGTGCTAGCCTCCTGATTTGGCGGGGGGGGGAGGCAGATACGCAGTATTTT. The chain links TRBV20-1 to TRBJ2-3, with 9 bases that match TRBD2. The CDR3 totals 18 residues. Per the germline V gene, CDR1 is DFQATT and CDR2 is SNEGSKA (reference sequence). Trimming removed 3 bases from V and 4 bases from J; junction bases left unmatched: 17.

This clonotype was detected many times. V gene TRBV5-1 combines with J gene TRBJ2-1; D is perhaps TRBD1 (8 bases). Germline CDR1 SGHRS, CDR2 YFSETQ. The CDR3 spans 15 residues. Trimming cost V 6 bases and J 6 bases, with 19 bases left between them. CDR3 bases: TGCGCCAGCACCCTAACAGGGGGGGGGGCCAATGAGCAGTTCTTC. Translated, it gives CASTLTGGGANEQFF.

This clonotype has ten or more counts. The genes are TRBV12-3 or TRBV12-4 and TRBJ1-2; no reliable D call. The CDR3 runs 13 residues. Trimming pared 8 bases from V and 2 bases from J, leaving 12 bases between. The CDR3 spells CASPWWGNYGYTF. In nucleotides, the CDR3 is TGTGCCAGCCCCTGGTGGGGAAACTATGGCTACACCTTC.

The chain uses TRBV12-3 or TRBV12-4 and TRBJ1-2; 9 nucleotides align to TRBD1. The CDR3 runs 15 residues. The J segment lost 4 bases and the V segment lost 8 bases, leaving 11 bases of the junction unmatched. The CDR3 sequence: CASSYEGGQGYGYTF. DNA of the CDR3: TGTGCCAGCTCATACGAAGGGGGACAGGGCTATGGCTACACCTTC.

Of note for this clonotype: A clone one base away is much larger, so this may be a read error. The chain carries TRBV12-3 or TRBV12-4 and TRBJ2-7; TRBD2 is a possible D gene (5 bases). This CDR3 spans 14 amino acids. Deletions cut 5 bases from V and 0 bases from J, with 11 bases between. The CDR3 DNA follows: TGTGCCAGCAGTCCTCACGGGAACTCCTACGAGCAGTACTTC. It encodes CASSPHGNSYEQYF.

There are a few counts of this clonotype. The rearrangement joins TRBV20-1 to TRBJ2-1, with D perhaps matching TRBD1 or TRBD2 (5 bases each). V lost 0 bases to trimming and J lost 0 bases, with 12 bases between them. Germline V CDR1 and CDR2: DFQATT, SNEGSKA (reference sequence). The CDR3 is 16 residues long. CDR3 nucleotides: TGCAGTGCTAGAGACCACCGGGACCACTCCTACAATGAGCAGTTCTTC. It translates to CSARDHRDHSYNEQFF.

This clonotype was counted only a few times. V is TRBV12-3 or TRBV12-4 and J is TRBJ2-1, with D unclear. CDR3 size: 13 residues. V lost 7 bases and J lost 7, with 14 bases in between. This chain's CDR3 is CASTYNPGNEQFF. CDR3 nucleotides: TGTGCCAGCACATATAACCCTGGGAATGAGCAGTTCTTC.

This clonotype occurred many times. This chain connects TRBV5-1 to TRBJ2-2; D is uncertain. V lost 0 bases and J 5 bases, leaving 5 bases between the germline ends. Germline loops: CDR1 SGHRS, CDR2 YFSETQ. The CDR3 spans 13 residues. This CDR3 is CASSLDPTGELFF. The CDR3 DNA follows: TGCGCCAGCAGCTTGGACCCTACCGGGGAGCTGTTTTTT.

J is TRBJ2-7 and V is TRBV9; D remains unclear. The length of the CDR3 is 14 residues. The V end lost 0 bases, the J end lost 6 bases, and 13 bases lay between the germline ends. In germline, CDR1 is SGDLS, CDR2 YYNGEE. The CDR3 nucleotides read TGTGCCAGCAGCGTAGGGTCCCTGACTGTCGAGCAGTACTTC. It codes for CASSVGSLTVEQYF.

Ten or more counts support this clonotype. The genes are TRBV28 and TRBJ2-1; D gene ambiguous. CDR1 and CDR2 from the germline V gene are MDHEN and SYDVKM. Trimming cost V 4 bases and J 5 bases, with 24 bases left between them. The CDR3 spans 18 residues. CDR3 nucleotide sequence: TGTGCCAGCAGTTGGCCCCTAGATTTCGGTCAGATAAACAATGAGCAGTTCTTC. Translated, it gives CASSWPLDFGQINNEQFF.

This chain joins TRBV2 and TRBJ2-2; D call uncertain. This CDR3 is 17 amino acids long. Germline V gene data show CDR1 as SNHLY and CDR2 as FYNNEI. Trimming cost V 6 bases and J 0 bases, with 17 bases left between them. CDR3 nucleotide sequence: TGTGCCAGCAGCCCAAGACCAGAAGAGCCGAACACCGGGGAGCTGTTTTTT. As protein: CASSPRPEEPNTGELFF.

This chain links TRBV11-1 with TRBJ2-3, with 14 bases identical to TRBD2. Germline V gene sequence: CDR1 SGHAT, CDR2 FQDESV (reference sequence). The V segment lost 6 bases and the J segment 1 base; nucleotides outside the gene matches: 6. CDR3 length: 17 amino acids. The CDR3 nucleotides are TGTGCCAGCAGGCCGGGACTAGCGGGAGAAGGCACAGATACGCAGTATTTT. Translating it yields CASRPGLAGEGTDTQYF.

The chain has TRBV20-1 and TRBJ2-1; D is unresolved. The CDR3 spans 15 residues. The germline V gene has CDR1 DFQATT and CDR2 SNEGSKA (reference sequence). V lost 0 bases and J 0 bases, leaving 9 bases between the germline ends. The DNA for the CDR3 is TGCAGTGCTAGAGATCCGCAAACCTCCTACAATGAGCAGTTCTTC. Amino acids: CSARDPQTSYNEQFF.

This clonotype was seen more than once but under ten times. V is TRBV5-1 and J is TRBJ2-7; no reliable D call. The CDR3 loop spans 16 amino acids. Per germline, CDR1 SGHRS and CDR2 YFSETQ. V gave up 1 base and J gave up 5 bases, with 19 bases separating them. The CDR3 bases are TGCGCCAGCAGCTTGAAAAGGGCAGGCACGTCCCACGAGCAGTACTTC. This sequence encodes CASSLKRAGTSHEQYF.

This chain joins TRBV4-1 and TRBJ2-7; D perhaps matches TRBD2 (5 bases). CDR1 is MGHRA, CDR2 YSYEKL, per germline. There are 11 residues in the CDR3. V was clipped by 7 bases and J by 3 bases, with 7 bases between them. DNA for the CDR3: TGCGCCAGCAAGGGAGACTACGAGCAGTACTTC. Translating gives CASKGDYEQYF.

J is TRBJ2-7 and V is TRBV5-6; tentative D call: TRBD2 (5 bases). V was shortened by 4 bases and J by 3 bases, with 14 bases between the two germline ends. Germline assignment: CDR1 SGHDT and CDR2 YYEEEE. The CDR3 sequence is 14 residues long. CDR3 in amino acids: CASSLSGLVYEQYF. For the CDR3, the DNA is TGTGCCAGCAGCCTCTCCGGACTGGTCTACGAGCAGTACTTC.

This clonotype was observed a handful of times. CDR3 loop: CASTTQPGGSQPQHF. DNA for the CDR3: TGTGCCAGCACAACCCAACCGGGGGGCTCCCAGCCCCAGCATTTT. The V gene is TRBV5-5, the J gene TRBJ1-5; D possibly corresponds to TRBD1 (6 bases). CDR3 length: 15 amino acids. With 6 bases removed from V and 7 bases from J, the gap between germline ends came to 20 bases. CDR1 is SGHKS, CDR2 YYEKEE, per germline (reference sequence).

This clonotype was picked up a small number of times. The chain uses TRBV29-1 and TRBJ2-7; D assignment may be TRBD1 or TRBD2 (5 bases each). V was clipped by 6 bases and J by 7 bases, with 19 bases between them. CDR1 and CDR2 (germline): SQVTM, ANQGSEA. The CDR3 is 13 amino acids. The CDR3 bases are TGCAGCGTCCGGGGACCAGAACCTCGGGAGCAGTACTTC. It encodes CSVRGPEPREQYF.